Below, 17 T cell receptor beta chains from the same sample are listed, as sequenced in a study of blood T cells in healthy people across ages. Then a second PCR, running roughly 7 to 12 cycles, was carried out with a sample-barcoded 5' primer and a J-beta primer mix. Using its own MiXCR run on the 5' RACE reads, TCRdb lists one record per CDR3 protein. The sample holds about 570,000 distinct CDR3 sequences, 25% to 30% seen once. Sequencing was performed on blood. The receptors come from a woman aged 65 to 85 in good health.

This clonotype was seen a few times. This chain uses TRBV12-5 with TRBJ2-5; 11 bases agree with TRBD2. The J call may be in error: the DNA end matches TRBJ2-1 better. The length of the CDR3 is 15 residues. The germline CDR1 and CDR2 sequences are LGHNT and FRNRAP. CDR3 residues: CASGLAGGRGNEQFF. CDR3 nucleotide sequence: TGTGCTAGTGGGCTAGCGGGGGGCCGTGGTAATGAGCAGTTCTTC.

The rearrangement uses TRBV7-9 and TRBJ2-1; TRBD2 aligns across 9 bases. The germline CDR1 and CDR2 sequences are SEHNR and FQNEAQ (reference sequence). This CDR3 contains 17 residues. The V and J ends lost 7 bases and 10 bases, in that order; junction bases with no gene match: 20. The CDR3 protein is CASKYGRGGQVAEEQFF. CDR3 bases: TGTGCCAGCAAGTATGGGCGGGGGGGCCAAGTAGCGGAGGAGCAGTTCTTC.

This clonotype has at least ten counts. The V and J genes are TRBV29-1 and TRBJ1-1; 8 nucleotides match TRBD1. The CDR3 length is 12 residues. Trimming cost V 7 bases and J 4 bases; bases outside gene matches: 5. Germline CDR1 SQVTM, CDR2 ANQGSEA. The CDR3 DNA is TGCAGCGGCGACAGGGGAAGCACTGAAGCTTTCTTT. It specifies CSGDRGSTEAFF.

The J gene is TRBJ2-2, the V gene TRBV5-1; 7 bases line up with TRBD1. The germline V gene has CDR1 SGHRS and CDR2 YFSETQ. V trimming: 5 bases; J trimming: 0 bases; junction bases outside the gene matches: 4. The CDR3 has 15 residues. CDR3 sequence (DNA): TGCGCCAGCAGGCCTACAGGGGCGAACACCGGGGAGCTGTTTTTT. Protein sequence: CASRPTGANTGELFF. Full variable domain (remainder filled in from reference TRBV5-1 and TRBJ2-2): KAGVTQTPRYLIKTRGQQVTLSCSPISGHRSVSWYQQTPGQGLQFLFEYFSETQRNKGNFPGRFSGRQFSNSRSEMNVSTLELGDSALYLCASRPTGANTGELFFGEGSRLTVL.

The chain is built from TRBV6-5 and TRBJ2-3; TRBD2 agrees at 9 bases. The germline V gene encodes CDR1 MNHEY and CDR2 SVGAGI. V was clipped by 5 bases and J by 4 bases; unmatched bases: 4. The CDR3 is 14 amino acids. DNA of the CDR3: TGTGCCAGCAGTCCAGTAGCGGGAGCAGATACGCAGTATTTT. Its protein is CASSPVAGADTQYF.

In its sample, this clonotype was seen a few times. This chain joins TRBV7-9 and TRBJ2-7; 8 bases agree with TRBD1. The J segment lost 3 bases and the V segment lost 5 bases, leaving 12 bases of the junction unmatched. This CDR3 comprises 16 residues. The germline V gene has CDR1 SEHNR and CDR2 FQNEAQ (reference sequence). The CDR3 nucleotides read TGTGCCAGCAGCACCATCAGGGGGCAAGGTGTCTACGAGCAGTACTTC. Encoded protein: CASSTIRGQGVYEQYF. Full variable domain (outside the CDR3, taken from reference TRBV7-9 and TRBJ2-7): DTGVSQNPRHKITKRGQNVTFRCDPISEHNRLYWYRQTLGQGPEFLTYFQNEAQLEKSRLLSDRFSAERPKGSFSTLEIQRTEQGDSAMYLCASSTIRGQGVYEQYFGPGTRLTVT.

Only a few counts were recorded for this clonotype. The genes are TRBV3-1 and TRBJ2-2; D is tentatively TRBD1 or TRBD2 (5 bases each). The V end was cut by 1 base, the J end by 3 bases, with 6 bases between. The CDR3 length is 14 residues. Germline V CDR1 and CDR2: LGHDT, YNNKEL (reference sequence). In DNA, the CDR3 is TGTGCCAGCAGCCAAGGGGGGTACACCGGGGAGCTGTTTTTT. It yields the protein CASSQGGYTGELFF. Using reference TRBV3-1 and TRBJ2-2 for the parts outside the CDR3, the full variable domain is DTAVSQTPKYLVTQMGNDKSIKCEQNLGHDTMYWYKQDSKKFLKIMFSYNNKELIINETVPNRFSPKSPDKAHLNLHINSLELGDSAVYFCASSQGGYTGELFFGEGSRLTVL.

This clonotype came up a few times. The chain couples TRBV20-1 to TRBJ2-1, with 8 nucleotides matching TRBD2. This CDR3 is built from 15 residues. Trimming removed 6 bases from V and 7 bases from J; junction bases left unmatched: 14. Germline loops: CDR1 DFQATT, CDR2 SNEGSKA (reference sequence). The CDR3 here is CSATTPRGARNEQFF. The DNA of the CDR3 is TGCAGTGCCACTACCCCGCGGGGGGCAAGGAATGAGCAGTTCTTC.

This chain connects TRBV27 to TRBJ2-7; tentative D call: TRBD2 (7 bases). Germline V lookup: CDR1 MNHEY, CDR2 SMNVEV (reference sequence). Deletions cut 1 base from V and 4 bases from J, with 14 bases between. This CDR3 region has 15 residues. The CDR3 loop is CASSLFGGAGYEQYF. CDR3 in DNA: TGTGCCAGCAGTTTATTTGGGGGGGCGGGGTACGAGCAGTACTTC.

This clonotype was counted between two and nine times. The genes are TRBV7-2 and TRBJ2-7; D remains unclear. V shed 1 base and J shed 5 bases, with 9 bases lying between them. Germline V gene lookup returns CDR1 SGHTA and CDR2 FQGNSA. This CDR3 region has 13 residues. CDR3 bases: TGTGCCAGCAGCTTAGTCCAGGTCCACGAGCAGTACTTC. Protein: CASSLVQVHEQYF.

This clonotype has a count of ten or more. DNA of the CDR3: TGTGCCAGCAGTTACCCCACCCGGGGAGTCCAGCGGGGCGTTTCCTACAATGAGCAGTTCTTC. It specifies CASSYPTRGVQRGVSYNEQFF. V usage is TRBV6-5 and J usage is TRBJ2-1; 7 nucleotides agree with TRBD2. CDR1 is MNHEY, CDR2 SVGAGI, per germline. V lost 2 bases and J lost 1; bases outside the gene matches: 20. This CDR3 is 21 amino acids long.

This clonotype was seen a few times. The rearrangement joins TRBV20-1 to TRBJ2-5; 9 bases match TRBD2. V lost 5 bases to trimming and J lost 5 bases; unmatched junction nucleotides: 6. This CDR3 is built from 13 residues. CDR1 and CDR2 (germline): DFQATT, SNEGSKA (reference sequence). The CDR3 nucleotides are TGCAGTGCTCCTCCGACTAGCGGCGAGACCCAGTACTTC. Amino acids: CSAPPTSGETQYF.

This sequence joins TRBV24-1 and TRBJ2-3, with no clear D. The CDR3 contains 12 residues. V gave up 2 bases and J gave up 5 bases, with 4 bases separating them. Germline V gives CDR1 KGHDR, CDR2 SFDVKD. The CDR3 nucleotides read TGTGCCACCAGTGATTACCAAGATACGCAGTATTTT. It encodes CATSDYQDTQYF.

Turning to this clonotype: A much larger clone differs by one base, so this may be a read error. This chain joins TRBV6-5 and TRBJ2-1; 9 bases line up with TRBD2. TRBJ2-5 matches the DNA end more closely, so the J call is doubtful. Looked up from germline, CDR1 is MNHEY and CDR2 is SVGAGI. The CDR3 extends over 16 amino acids. CDR3: CASSYSAGGHCETQYF. DNA for the CDR3: TGTGCCAGCAGTTATTCTGCGGGGGGGCATTGTGAGACCCAGTACTTC.

The chain uses TRBV24-1 and TRBJ1-4; perhaps TRBD1 as D (6 bases). Per germline, CDR1 KGHDR and CDR2 SFDVKD. This CDR3 comprises 15 residues. Trimming took off 3 bases at V and 3 bases at J, with 10 bases between the two ends. The CDR3 DNA reads TGTGCCACCAGTGATCGGACAGCTCCTAATGAAAAACTGTTTTTT. Residues: CATSDRTAPNEKLFF.

This clonotype was seen a few times. The chain carries TRBV10-3 and TRBJ2-3; either TRBD1 or TRBD2 may supply D (5 bases each). Trimming cost V 7 bases and J 3 bases, with 11 bases left between them. Germline CDR1 and CDR2: ENHRY and SYGVKD. The CDR3 is 13 amino acids. The DNA of the CDR3 is TGTGCCATCACCTGGGGGAAAACAGATACGCAGTATTTT. The encoded protein is CAITWGKTDTQYF.

The CDR3 nucleotides are TGTGCCAGCAGCTTGGAGTCAGGTACCTACAATGAGCAGTTCTTC. As protein: CASSLESGTYNEQFF. The gene calls are TRBV5-4 and TRBJ2-1; no definite D call. The CDR3 runs 15 residues. Germline V CDR1 and CDR2: SGHNT, YYREEE (reference sequence). Deletions cut 0 bases from V and 2 bases from J, with 9 bases between.